This T cell receptor beta chain was retrieved from a study of T-cell reconstitution after alpha-beta-depleted transplantation in children. Preparation of the TCRbeta library was carried out with unique molecular identifiers. TCRdb re-called the PCR reads through MiXCR, storing one row per CDR3 protein. In the table there are around 270,000 distinct CDR3 sequences, around 10% of which are singletons. This clonotype was detected ten times or more. This specimen was PBMCs, taken before TCRalphabeta/CD19-depleted stem cell transplant. This clonotype was obtained from a boy less than two years old with acute myeloid leukemia, due to receive a stem cell transplant.

The CDR3 DNA follows: TGTGCCAGCAGCACAGACAGACGTGCGGGCGAGCAGTTCTTC. Its translation is CASSTDRRAGEQFF. This chain joins TRBV7-9 and TRBJ2-1; D assignment may be TRBD1 or TRBD2 (5 bases each). The CDR3 consists of 14 residues. The germline V and J ends were trimmed by 5 bases and 10 bases, with 18 bases remaining between them. Germline CDR1 and CDR2: SEHNR and FQNEAQ (reference sequence).